The clone carrying this T cell receptor beta chain was found a few times. The germline gives CDR1 SNHLY, CDR2 FYNNEI. The CDR3 covers 15 residues. The V segment lost 1 base and the J segment 4 bases; nucleotides outside the gene matches: 4. These data originate in a study of blood T cell repertoires in COVID-19. Study information: COVID-19 samples from acute and convalescent phases originated in the United States, Italy and Spain. PBMCs, B-cell-depleted T cells, or T cells were the source of the cDNA or gDNA that made up the material.

In the authors' methods: Reference gene primer amplification yielded estimated nucleated cell counts. The assay was immunoSEQ multiplex PCR, and TCRdb's table has in-frame clones only and misses some. The DNA gave D and trimming, while V, J and clone size come from that table. The table includes approximately 150,000 clones, over 70% detected once. The V and J genes are TRBV2 and TRBJ1-2; 9 positions match TRBD1. The sample consisted of peripheral blood. The receptor was isolated from an older woman who had recovered from COVID-19. CDR3 sequence: CASSEEGQGGYGYTF. Here the CDR3 DNA reads TGTGCCAGCAGTGAAGAGGGACAGGGAGGCTATGGCTACACCTTC.